The sequence of this T cell receptor beta chain was determined in a study of OX40 agonist ivuxolimab in advanced cancers. Turning to the study itself: Dosing consisted of intravenous ivuxolimab at 0.01 to 10 mg/kg every 2 weeks. Participants could have had prior anti-PD-1, anti-PD-L1 or anti-CTLA-4 therapy, and approximately 40% had some.

Clones were sequenced by immunoSEQ multiplex PCR, and TCRdb holds only the in-frame ones, with some missing. The sample consists of about 80,000 clones, 85% to 95% of them appearing once. CDR1 SEHNR and CDR2 FQNEAQ come from the germline V gene (reference sequence). The CDR3 runs 13 residues. V was cut by 0 bases and J by 6 bases, with 6 bases left in between. Prior autoimmune disease or systemic immunosuppression barred patients. The receptor was derived from an adult with an advanced solid tumor such as melanoma, head and neck, liver or kidney cancer. The chain uses TRBV7-9 and TRBJ1-5; the D is unclear. Sequenced material: CD4+ or CD8+ T cells sorted from blood, taken in a trial of the OX40 agonist ivuxolimab. As DNA, the CDR3 is TGTGCCAGCAGCTTAGCGAAAACTCAGCCCCAGCATTTT. Translated: CASSLAKTQPQHF.